This is a list of T cell receptor beta chains from one sample in a study of molecular identifiers for immune sequencing clone quantification. TCRdb recomputed calls from the PCR reads with MiXCR, one row per CDR3 protein. The sample gives about half a million distinct CDR3 sequences, about a quarter of which show up once; approximately 0.8% is in the top ten. Sequenced material: naive CD8+ T cells from blood, with Jurkat cell RNA spiked in. The receptors were sampled from a human donor in good health. Some libraries in this study had Jurkat cell RNA spiked in. Both conserved end residues are part of each CDR3. The D gene is left open where the match is weak. Some rows have no size entry. The others give once, few or many, or a class for an expanded clone.

clone size	D gene	V gene	J gene	CDR3 protein	CDR3 DNA
once	TRBD1	TRBV4-1	TRBJ2-3	CAGSPRGTGGPDTQYF	TGCGCCGGCAGCCCAAGAGGGACAGGGGGCCCAGATACGCAGTATTTT
many	.	TRBV7-2	TRBJ2-7	CASTQGTTTYEQYF	TGTGCCAGCACCCAGGGGACAACTACCTACGAGCAGTACTTC
many	.	TRBV4-3	TRBJ2-7	CASSQDVGYEQYF	TGCGCCAGCAGCCAAGATGTCGGGTACGAGCAGTACTTC
many	.	TRBV29-1	TRBJ2-4	CSVEEVAGKNIQYF	TGCAGCGTTGAAGAGGTCGCGGGGAAAAACATTCAGTACTTC
few	TRBD2	TRBV14	TRBJ2-3	CASSPPFLVLAGEVGTDTQYF	TGTGCCAGCAGCCCCCCGTTTTTGGTCCTAGCGGGAGAGGTCGGCACAGATACGCAGTATTTT
few	TRBD1	TRBV12-3/TRBV12-4	TRBJ2-1	CASSIRTGTYNEQFF	TGTGCCAGCAGTATTAGGACAGGTACCTACAATGAGCAGTTCTTC
few	.	TRBV11-2	TRBJ2-3	CASSLDGAGYTDTQYF	TGTGCCAGCAGCTTAGATGGGGCGGGGTACACAGATACGCAGTATTTT
.	.	TRBV20-1	TRBJ2-7	CSAREAGMAAYEQYF	TGCAGTGCTAGAGAGGCAGGGATGGCTGCCTACGAGCAGTACTTC
few	.	TRBV19	TRBJ1-1	CASSRAPHEAFF	TGTGCCAGTAGTAGGGCCCCCCATGAAGCTTTCTTT
many	.	TRBV7-6	TRBJ2-2	CASSYGSGELFF	TGTGCCAGCAGCTACGGCTCCGGGGAGCTGTTTTTT
few	.	TRBV4-1	TRBJ2-7	CASSQDPGALREQYF	TGCGCCAGCAGCCAAGATCCCGGTGCCTTAAGGGAGCAGTACTTC
.	TRBD1	TRBV7-9	TRBJ2-3	CASSVGTVNGATQYF	TGTGCCAGCAGCGTCGGGACAGTAAACGGAGCTACGCAGTATTTT
many	.	TRBV7-7	TRBJ2-3	CASSFLGKADTQYF	TGTGCTAGCAGCTTTTTGGGGAAGGCAGATACGCAGTATTTT
many	.	TRBV30	TRBJ2-7	CAWSVQGGYEQYF	TGTGCCTGGAGTGTTCAGGGGGGTTACGAGCAGTACTTC
.	TRBD1	TRBV4-1	TRBJ2-7	CASSQATGGYEQYF	TGCGCCAGCAGCCAGGCAACAGGGGGCTACGAGCAGTACTTC
.	TRBD2	TRBV11-2	TRBJ2-5	CARSKGLAGAGAQETQYF	TGTGCCCGCAGCAAGGGACTAGCGGGAGCCGGGGCCCAAGAGACCCAGTACTTC
many	.	TRBV6-6	TRBJ2-3	CASSSDSDTQYF	TGTGCCAGCAGTTCCGATAGCGATACGCAGTATTTT
few	.	TRBV30	TRBJ2-7	CAWSVRAGTYEQYF	TGTGCCTGGAGTGTGAGGGCGGGGACCTACGAGCAGTACTTC
few	.	TRBV30	TRBJ2-1	CAWSVALDEQFF	TGTGCCTGGAGTGTAGCTCTAGATGAGCAGTTCTTC
.	.	TRBV6-2/TRBV6-3	TRBJ1-5	CASSSLDSTQPQHF	TGTGCCAGCAGTTCGCTGGACAGCACTCAGCCCCAGCATTTT
.	TRBD1	TRBV12-3/TRBV12-4	TRBJ2-3	CASSPQGAGTQYF	TGTGCCAGCAGTCCCCAGGGGGCGGGTACGCAGTATTTT
.	.	TRBV5-6	TRBJ1-1	CASSFKGGATEAFF	TGTGCCAGCAGCTTCAAGGGGGGGGCGACTGAAGCTTTCTTT
.	.	TRBV21-1	TRBJ2-5	CASSKPQGRETQYF	TGTGCCAGCAGCAAACCACAGGGCCGAGAGACCCAGTACTTC
many	TRBD2	TRBV4-3	TRBJ2-7	CASSQVGLAGVYEQYF	TGCGCCAGCAGCCAGGTCGGACTAGCGGGAGTTTACGAGCAGTACTTC
.	TRBD1	TRBV27	TRBJ2-7	CASSTGQGRRVNSYEQYF	TGTGCCAGCAGTACCGGACAGGGTCGGAGGGTTAACTCCTACGAGCAGTACTTC
many	.	TRBV20-1	TRBJ1-5	CSARDLGINQPQHF	TGCAGTGCTAGAGATTTGGGGATCAATCAGCCCCAGCATTTT
many	.	TRBV11-3	TRBJ2-3	CASSLGSSADTQYF	TGTGCCAGCAGCTTAGGTTCTAGCGCAGATACGCAGTATTTT
.	TRBD2	TRBV4-1	TRBJ2-1	CASSQVGQRDYNEQFF	TGCGCCAGCAGCCAAGTAGGGCAGCGGGATTACAATGAGCAGTTCTTC
.	.	TRBV11-2	TRBJ1-2	CASSLEEGSVYGYTF	TGTGCCAGCAGCTTAGAGGAGGGCTCGGTCTATGGCTACACCTTC
many	.	TRBV6-5	TRBJ2-2	CASSYHLVANTGELFF	TGTGCCAGCAGTTACCACTTAGTCGCGAACACCGGGGAGCTGTTTTTT
.	.	TRBV19	TRBJ2-3	CASSIKGADTQYF	TGTGCCAGTAGTATCAAAGGGGCGGATACGCAGTATTTT
few	.	TRBV27	TRBJ2-7	CASSLKWQGTYEQYF	TGTGCCAGCAGTTTGAAATGGCAGGGCACCTACGAGCAGTACTTC